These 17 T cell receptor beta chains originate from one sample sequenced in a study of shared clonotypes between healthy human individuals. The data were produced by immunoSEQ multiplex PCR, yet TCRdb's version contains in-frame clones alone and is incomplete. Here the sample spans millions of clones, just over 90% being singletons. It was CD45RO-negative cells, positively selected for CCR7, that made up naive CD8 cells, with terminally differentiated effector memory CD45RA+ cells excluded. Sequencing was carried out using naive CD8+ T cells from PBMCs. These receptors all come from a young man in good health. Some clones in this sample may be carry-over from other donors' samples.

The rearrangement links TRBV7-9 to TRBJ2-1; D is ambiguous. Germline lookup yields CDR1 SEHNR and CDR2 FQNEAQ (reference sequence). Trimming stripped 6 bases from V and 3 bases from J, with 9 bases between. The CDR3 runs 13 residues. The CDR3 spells CASSTGYYNEQFF. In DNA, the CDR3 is TGTGCCAGCAGTACCGGATACTACAATGAGCAGTTCTTC.

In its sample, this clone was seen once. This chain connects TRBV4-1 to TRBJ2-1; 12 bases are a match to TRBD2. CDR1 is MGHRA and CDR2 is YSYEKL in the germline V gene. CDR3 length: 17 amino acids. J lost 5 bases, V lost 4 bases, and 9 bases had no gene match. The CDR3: CASSPLAGGPADNEQFF. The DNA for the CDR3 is TGCGCCAGCAGCCCCCTAGCGGGAGGGCCCGCTGACAATGAGCAGTTCTTC.

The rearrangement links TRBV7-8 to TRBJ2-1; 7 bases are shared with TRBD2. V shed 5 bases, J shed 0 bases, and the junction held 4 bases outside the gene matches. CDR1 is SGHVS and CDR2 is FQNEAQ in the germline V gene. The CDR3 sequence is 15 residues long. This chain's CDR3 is CASSLQRGSYNEQFF. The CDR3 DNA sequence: TGTGCCAGCAGCCTCCAGCGGGGCTCCTACAATGAGCAGTTCTTC.

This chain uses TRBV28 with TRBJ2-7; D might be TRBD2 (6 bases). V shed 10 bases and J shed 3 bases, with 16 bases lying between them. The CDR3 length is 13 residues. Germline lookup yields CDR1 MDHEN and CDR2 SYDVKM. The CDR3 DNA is TGTGCCATTCGCCATCAGGGAGGCTACGAGCAGTACTTC. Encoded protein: CAIRHQGGYEQYF.

Here the CDR3 reads CAISALSGDYGYTF. In DNA, the CDR3 is TGTGCCATCAGTGCCCTGTCCGGGGACTATGGCTACACCTTC. This rearrangement joins TRBV10-3 to TRBJ1-2, with no clear D. The CDR3 contains 14 residues. CDR1 and CDR2 (germline): ENHRY, SYGVKD. With 4 bases removed from V and 3 bases from J, the gap between germline ends came to 12 bases.

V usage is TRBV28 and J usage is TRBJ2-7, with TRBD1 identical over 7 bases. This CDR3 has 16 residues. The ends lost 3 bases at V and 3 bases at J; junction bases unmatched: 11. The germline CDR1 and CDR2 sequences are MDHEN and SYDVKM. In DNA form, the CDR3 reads TGTGCCAGCAGTTTCCACCCCCGACAGGGAAACTACGAGCAGTACTTC. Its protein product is CASSFHPRQGNYEQYF.

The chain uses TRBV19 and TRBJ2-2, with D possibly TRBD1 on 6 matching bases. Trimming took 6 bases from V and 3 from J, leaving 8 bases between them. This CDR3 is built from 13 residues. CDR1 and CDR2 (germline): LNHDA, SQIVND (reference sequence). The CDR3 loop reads CASRRQDTGELFF. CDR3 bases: TGTGCCAGTAGGAGACAGGACACCGGGGAGCTGTTTTTT.

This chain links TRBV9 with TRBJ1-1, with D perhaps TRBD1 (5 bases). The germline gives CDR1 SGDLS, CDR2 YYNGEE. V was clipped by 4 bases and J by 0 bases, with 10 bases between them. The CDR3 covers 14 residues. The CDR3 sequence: CASSQGHLNTEAFF. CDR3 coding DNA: TGTGCCAGCAGCCAAGGACACTTGAACACTGAAGCTTTCTTT.

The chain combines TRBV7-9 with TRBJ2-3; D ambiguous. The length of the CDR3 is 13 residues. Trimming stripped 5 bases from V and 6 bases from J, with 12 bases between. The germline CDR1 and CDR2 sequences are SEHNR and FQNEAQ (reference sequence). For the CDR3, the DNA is TGTGCCAGCAGCCCCGGTGGGTCGGATACGCAGTATTTT. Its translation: CASSPGGSDTQYF.

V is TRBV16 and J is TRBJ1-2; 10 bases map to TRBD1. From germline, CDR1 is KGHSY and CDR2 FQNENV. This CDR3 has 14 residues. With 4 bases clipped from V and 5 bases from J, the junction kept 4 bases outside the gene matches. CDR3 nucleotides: TGTGCCAGCAGCCCCGACAGGGGGCTTTATGGCTACACCTTC. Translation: CASSPDRGLYGYTF.

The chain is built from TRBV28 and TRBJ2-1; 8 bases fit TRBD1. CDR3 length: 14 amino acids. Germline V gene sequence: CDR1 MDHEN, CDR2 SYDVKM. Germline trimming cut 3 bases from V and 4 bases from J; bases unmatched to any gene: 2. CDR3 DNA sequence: TGTGCCAGCAGTTTCCGGACAGGGTACAATGAGCAGTTCTTC. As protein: CASSFRTGYNEQFF.

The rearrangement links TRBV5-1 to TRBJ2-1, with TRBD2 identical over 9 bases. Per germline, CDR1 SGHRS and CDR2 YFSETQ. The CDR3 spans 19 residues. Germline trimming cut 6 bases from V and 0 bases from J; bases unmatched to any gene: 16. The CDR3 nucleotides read TGCGCCAGCAAACTTGTGACCTTAATTAGCGGGAGCTCCTACAATGAGCAGTTCTTC. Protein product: CASKLVTLISGSSYNEQFF.

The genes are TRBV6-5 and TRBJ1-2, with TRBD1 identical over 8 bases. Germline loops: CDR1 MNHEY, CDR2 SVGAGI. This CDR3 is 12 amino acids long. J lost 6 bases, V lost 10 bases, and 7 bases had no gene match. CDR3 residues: CATSGGSDGYTF. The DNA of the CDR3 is TGTGCCACCTCAGGGGGCTCTGATGGCTACACCTTC.

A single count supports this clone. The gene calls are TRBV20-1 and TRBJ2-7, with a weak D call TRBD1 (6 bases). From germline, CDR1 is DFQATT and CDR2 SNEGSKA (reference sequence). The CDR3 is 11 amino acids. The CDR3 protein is CRPSGVDEQYF. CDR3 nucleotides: TGCAGGCCATCAGGGGTCGACGAGCAGTACTTC.

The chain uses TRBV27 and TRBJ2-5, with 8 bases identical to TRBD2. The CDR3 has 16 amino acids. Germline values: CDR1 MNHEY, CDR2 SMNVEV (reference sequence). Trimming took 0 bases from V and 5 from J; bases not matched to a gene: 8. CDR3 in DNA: TGTGCCAGCAGTTTATCTGCGGGACTAGTTTGGGAGACCCAGTACTTC. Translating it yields CASSLSAGLVWETQYF.

CDR3 bases: TGCGCCAGCAGCTTGGAGCAGAGTTTCACAGATACGCAGTATTTT. It codes for CASSLEQSFTDTQYF. The chain links TRBV5-1 to TRBJ2-3; D call uncertain. The V end was cut by 0 bases, the J end by 2 bases, with 10 bases between. The V gene's germline CDR1 is SGHRS and CDR2 YFSETQ. The CDR3 is 15 amino acids.

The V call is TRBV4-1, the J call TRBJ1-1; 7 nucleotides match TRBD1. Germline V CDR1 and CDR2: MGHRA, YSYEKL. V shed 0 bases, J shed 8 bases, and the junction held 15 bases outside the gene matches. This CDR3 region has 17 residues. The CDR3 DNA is TGCGCCAGCAGCCAAGATCGGGTGACAGGGTGGGAGGGCGAAGCTTTCTTT. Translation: CASSQDRVTGWEGEAFF.